The present T cell receptor beta chain was sequenced within a study of shared clonotypes between healthy human individuals. Method: immunoSEQ multiplex PCR; TCRdb's copy keeps in-frame clones and lacks some. The sample includes roughly 2,300,000 clones, 92% of them seen just once. This clone was found once. The clonotype comes from a young man in good health. Some clones in this sample may be carry-over from other donors' samples. The source material was naive CD4+ T cells from PBMCs. Subset meaning: CD45RA+ positively selected.

Here the CDR3 DNA reads TGTGCCAGCAGTGGCGACAGGGGGCTTTCGGAGACCCAGTACTTC. It yields the protein CASSGDRGLSETQYF. This chain uses TRBV2 with TRBJ2-5, with TRBD1 matching over 10 bases. From germline, CDR1 is SNHLY and CDR2 FYNNEI. CDR3 length: 15 residues. The V gene end was trimmed by 4 bases and the J gene end by 5 bases; junction bases not matched to a gene: 7.